These T cell receptor beta chains were read from a single sample in a study of control samples from healthy donors and cancer patients. Here immunoSEQ multiplex PCR was the method, and the copy in TCRdb shows in-frame clones only, minus some. The sample records 400,000 to 450,000 clones, 80% to 95% being singletons. The sequenced sample was PBMCs. Receptors were obtained from a man aged 35 to 55 with head and neck cancer. Both conserved end residues are part of each CDR3. Fields, in order: clone size, J gene, V gene, D gene, CDR3 protein, CDR3 DNA. D genes are given only for firm matches. Clone size is stated in some rows and not others, as once, few, many or a class when expanded.

clone_size: .; j_call: TRBJ1-1; v_call: TRBV6-6; d_call: TRBD1; cdr3_aa: CASSLDRGRPEAFF; cdr3_nt: TGTGCCAGCAGTTTAGACAGGGGGCGACCTGAAGCTTTCTTT
clone_size: .; j_call: TRBJ2-1; v_call: TRBV5-1; d_call: .; cdr3_aa: CASSLSPNNEQFF; cdr3_nt: TGCGCCAGCAGCTTGTCGCCCAACAATGAGCAGTTCTTC
clone_size: .; j_call: TRBJ2-5; v_call: TRBV6-6; d_call: .; cdr3_aa: CASGRENWETQYF; cdr3_nt: TGTGCCAGCGGACGAGAAAATTGGGAGACCCAGTACTTC
clone_size: .; j_call: TRBJ2-7; v_call: TRBV5-1; d_call: .; cdr3_aa: CASSLLNEQYF; cdr3_nt: TGCGCCAGCAGCTTGCTCAACGAGCAGTACTTC
clone_size: once; j_call: TRBJ1-6; v_call: TRBV4-1; d_call: TRBD1; cdr3_aa: CASSHKDRAFNSPLHF; cdr3_nt: TGCGCCAGCAGCCACAAGGACAGGGCCTTTAATTCACCCCTCCACTTT
clone_size: .; j_call: TRBJ2-5; v_call: TRBV5-4; d_call: TRBD1; cdr3_aa: CASSWTGEGETQYF; cdr3_nt: TGTGCCAGCAGCTGGACAGGGGAGGGAGAGACCCAGTACTTC
clone_size: .; j_call: TRBJ2-7; v_call: TRBV7-2; d_call: TRBD1; cdr3_aa: CASSFRTGSYEQYF; cdr3_nt: TGTGCCAGCAGCTTTAGGACAGGTTCCTACGAGCAGTACTTC
clone_size: .; j_call: TRBJ2-3; v_call: TRBV27; d_call: TRBD2; cdr3_aa: CASSTGTSGTYSTDTQYF; cdr3_nt: TGTGCCAGCAGCACCGGGACTAGCGGGACCTATAGCACAGATACGCAGTATTTT
clone_size: .; j_call: TRBJ1-1; v_call: TRBV15; d_call: TRBD1; cdr3_aa: CATAGQGMSEAFF; cdr3_nt: TGTGCCACCGCTGGACAGGGGATGTCTGAAGCTTTCTTT
clone_size: .; j_call: TRBJ2-7; v_call: TRBV18; d_call: .; cdr3_aa: CASSPITGPLNEQYF; cdr3_nt: TGTGCCAGCTCACCAATCACAGGGCCCCTTAACGAGCAGTACTTC
clone_size: .; j_call: TRBJ2-1; v_call: TRBV4-2; d_call: TRBD2; cdr3_aa: CASSQVGLAGANEQFF; cdr3_nt: TGTGCCAGCAGCCAAGTCGGACTAGCGGGGGCCAATGAGCAGTTCTTC
clone_size: .; j_call: TRBJ2-5; v_call: TRBV10-3; d_call: .; cdr3_aa: CAISEYGQETQYF; cdr3_nt: TGTGCCATCAGTGAGTATGGGCAAGAGACCCAGTACTTC
clone_size: .; j_call: TRBJ2-1; v_call: TRBV10-1; d_call: .; cdr3_aa: CASSDSSVAYNEQFF; cdr3_nt: TGCGCCAGCAGTGACAGTTCAGTTGCTTACAATGAGCAGTTCTTC
clone_size: .; j_call: TRBJ1-1; v_call: TRBV30; d_call: TRBD1; cdr3_aa: CACRDSMNTEAFF; cdr3_nt: TGTGCCTGCCGGGACAGCATGAACACTGAAGCTTTCTTT
clone_size: .; j_call: TRBJ1-5; v_call: TRBV9; d_call: .; cdr3_aa: CASSVAGNQPQHF; cdr3_nt: TGTGCCAGCAGCGTTGCAGGGAATCAGCCCCAGCATTTT
clone_size: .; j_call: TRBJ1-4; v_call: TRBV4-3; d_call: TRBD1; cdr3_aa: CASSQVAGTGVEKLFF; cdr3_nt: TGCGCCAGCAGCCAAGTTGCAGGTACAGGGGTTGAAAAACTGTTTTTT
clone_size: .; j_call: TRBJ1-4; v_call: TRBV7-9; d_call: .; cdr3_aa: CASSAGTVNEKLFF; cdr3_nt: TGTGCCAGCAGCGCCGGGACGGTAAATGAAAAACTGTTTTTT
clone_size: .; j_call: TRBJ2-7; v_call: TRBV18; d_call: TRBD1; cdr3_aa: CASSRPGQGPYEQYF; cdr3_nt: TGTGCCAGCTCACGACCCGGACAGGGGCCCTACGAGCAGTACTTC
clone_size: once; j_call: TRBJ2-1; v_call: TRBV6-5; d_call: TRBD2; cdr3_aa: CASSATSGRVNEQFF; cdr3_nt: TGTGCCAGCAGCGCAACTAGCGGGAGGGTGAATGAGCAGTTCTTC
clone_size: .; j_call: TRBJ2-7; v_call: TRBV5-4; d_call: .; cdr3_aa: CASSPPGTPPGNEQYF; cdr3_nt: TGTGCCAGCAGCCCCCCGGGGACACCCCCCGGGAACGAGCAGTACTTC
clone_size: .; j_call: TRBJ2-4; v_call: TRBV10-3; d_call: TRBD1; cdr3_aa: CAASTGGVNIQYF; cdr3_nt: TGTGCCGCGTCGACAGGGGGAGTAAACATTCAGTACTTC
clone_size: .; j_call: TRBJ2-6; v_call: TRBV15; d_call: .; cdr3_aa: CATSRGGTGANVLTF; cdr3_nt: TGTGCCACCAGCAGAGGGGGTACTGGGGCCAACGTCCTGACTTTC
clone_size: .; j_call: TRBJ2-1; v_call: TRBV25-1; d_call: TRBD1; cdr3_aa: CASSGGTGRYNEQFF; cdr3_nt: TGTGCCAGCAGTGGGGGGACAGGAAGATACAATGAGCAGTTCTTC
clone_size: .; j_call: TRBJ2-3; v_call: TRBV29-1; d_call: .; cdr3_aa: CSVITLTPDTQYF; cdr3_nt: TGCAGCGTTATAACCCTAACCCCAGATACGCAGTATTTT
clone_size: .; j_call: TRBJ1-2; v_call: TRBV24-1; d_call: TRBD1; cdr3_aa: CATSDLTATGANYGYTF; cdr3_nt: TGTGCCACCAGTGATTTAACGGCAACAGGGGCTAACTATGGCTACACCTTC